This T cell receptor (beta chain) was recorded in a study of T-cell memory formation after mild COVID-19. Overall study context: The TCR clusters were mostly specific to one donor.

TCRdb passed the 5' RACE reads through MiXCR, listing each CDR3 protein once. The sample yields a few hundred thousand distinct CDR3 sequences, 25% to 30% seen once. Study results and limitations: Some clones that responded were present in memory (sampled pre-infection), which suggests cross-reactive memory joined.

This clonotype was detected only a few times. Antigen unknown. Sequenced input: PBMCs or a T cell subset sorted from them (not recorded which). This receptor was identified in an adult woman who had mild COVID-19 (a few samples of this study predate the infection). Cell type and time point are not known.

CDR3 nucleotide sequence: TGTGCCAGCAGCTTCGTCGGGGGGGATGAGCAGTTCTTC. This codes for CASSFVGGDEQFF. The V and J genes are TRBV5-6 and TRBJ2-1, with 8 bases aligning to TRBD2. Germline trimming cut 2 bases from V and 8 bases from J; bases unmatched to any gene: 3. Germline loops: CDR1 SGHDT, CDR2 YYEEEE. The CDR3 has 13 residues.